Listed below are T cell receptor beta chains from one sample, sequenced in a study of blood T cell repertoires in COVID-19. The assay was immunoSEQ multiplex PCR, and TCRdb's table has in-frame clones only and misses some. The sample holds hundreds of thousands of clones, around 85% seen once. The sample comprised PBMCs or T cells enriched from blood (not recorded which). The receptors come from a woman between 45 and 65 years old in a cohort exposed to, infected with or recovered from COVID-19 (not recorded which). Each CDR3 is given with its conserved first and last residue. D genes are given only for firm matches. Expanded clones get a size class; other rows say once, few or many, or leave the size out.

cdr3_length: 14; j_call: TRBJ1-3; v_call: TRBV28; d_call: .; clone_size: .; cdr3_nt: TGTGCCAGCAGTCCCCCCGGACAGGGAAACACCATATATTTT; cdr3_aa: CASSPPGQGNTIYF
cdr3_length: 13; j_call: TRBJ1-5; v_call: TRBV19; d_call: TRBD1; clone_size: few; cdr3_nt: TGTGCCACCGAAGACAGGGTAGGTCAGCCCCAGCATTTT; cdr3_aa: CATEDRVGQPQHF
cdr3_length: 15; j_call: TRBJ2-2; v_call: TRBV19; d_call: .; clone_size: .; cdr3_nt: TGTGCCAGTACTGCGTCTGGTAGAAACACCGGGGAGCTGTTTTTT; cdr3_aa: CASTASGRNTGELFF
cdr3_length: 16; j_call: TRBJ2-5; v_call: TRBV6-5; d_call: TRBD2; clone_size: .; cdr3_nt: TGTGCCAGCAGTTACTCGAACAGCGGGGGTCAAGAGACCCAGTACTTC; cdr3_aa: CASSYSNSGGQETQYF
cdr3_length: 14; j_call: TRBJ2-7; v_call: TRBV7-6; d_call: .; clone_size: few; cdr3_nt: TGTGCCAGCAGCAAAGAGCCGACAGATTTCGAGCAGTACTTC; cdr3_aa: CASSKEPTDFEQYF
cdr3_length: 15; j_call: TRBJ1-2; v_call: TRBV28; d_call: .; clone_size: .; cdr3_nt: TGTGCCAGCAGCTCATTCGAGGAGGGGGGGAGTGGCTACACCTTC; cdr3_aa: CASSSFEEGGSGYTF
cdr3_length: 14; j_call: TRBJ2-7; v_call: TRBV5-1; d_call: .; clone_size: .; cdr3_nt: TGCGCCAGCAGCTTGGGGACAGTTTCCTACGAGCAGTACTTC; cdr3_aa: CASSLGTVSYEQYF
cdr3_length: 14; j_call: TRBJ1-1; v_call: TRBV28; d_call: TRBD1; clone_size: .; cdr3_nt: TGTGCCAGCAGTTCGCAGGGGGCGGGGGCTGAAGCTTTCTTT; cdr3_aa: CASSSQGAGAEAFF
cdr3_length: 14; j_call: TRBJ2-3; v_call: TRBV4-3; d_call: .; clone_size: .; cdr3_nt: TGCGCCAGCAGCCAAGATGTCCTCACAGATACGCAGTATTTT; cdr3_aa: CASSQDVLTDTQYF
cdr3_length: 14; j_call: TRBJ1-2; v_call: TRBV5-6; d_call: .; clone_size: .; cdr3_nt: TGTGCCAGCAGTGGAAAACAGATCAACTATGGCTACACCTTC; cdr3_aa: CASSGKQINYGYTF
cdr3_length: 15; j_call: TRBJ1-5; v_call: TRBV5-4; d_call: .; clone_size: .; cdr3_nt: TGTGCCAGCAGCTTGGGGCAGGGCCTCAATCAGCCCCAGCATTTT; cdr3_aa: CASSLGQGLNQPQHF
cdr3_length: 15; j_call: TRBJ2-3; v_call: TRBV10-3; d_call: TRBD2; clone_size: .; cdr3_nt: TGTGCCATCAGTCCATCGAGCGGGGGAGGAGATACGCAGTATTTT; cdr3_aa: CAISPSSGGGDTQYF
cdr3_length: 14; j_call: TRBJ2-5; v_call: TRBV15; d_call: .; clone_size: .; cdr3_nt: TGTGCCACCAGCAGAGATGCCCGGCAAGAGACCCAGTACTTC; cdr3_aa: CATSRDARQETQYF
cdr3_length: 16; j_call: TRBJ2-1; v_call: TRBV7-2; d_call: TRBD2; clone_size: .; cdr3_nt: TGTGCCAGCAGCGTCTCAGGGCGGGGGGGAGTCGATGAGCAGTTCTTC; cdr3_aa: CASSVSGRGGVDEQFF
cdr3_length: 11; j_call: TRBJ1-1; v_call: TRBV9; d_call: .; clone_size: .; cdr3_nt: TGTGCCAGCAGCCGCGACTCTGAAGCTTTCTTT; cdr3_aa: CASSRDSEAFF
cdr3_length: 14; j_call: TRBJ1-1; v_call: TRBV21-1; d_call: .; clone_size: few; cdr3_nt: TGTGCCAGCAGCTCAGTGGACAGGTTCACTGAAGCTTTCTTT; cdr3_aa: CASSSVDRFTEAFF
cdr3_length: 14; j_call: TRBJ1-2; v_call: TRBV5-1; d_call: TRBD1; clone_size: .; cdr3_nt: TGCGCCAGCAGCTTGGGCGGGACAGGGAATGGCTACACCTTC; cdr3_aa: CASSLGGTGNGYTF
cdr3_length: 16; j_call: TRBJ2-3; v_call: TRBV19; d_call: TRBD2; clone_size: .; cdr3_nt: TGTGCCAGTAGCACACTAGCGGGGGGGCGCACAGATACGCAGTATTTT; cdr3_aa: CASSTLAGGRTDTQYF
cdr3_length: 13; j_call: TRBJ1-2; v_call: TRBV6-5; d_call: .; clone_size: .; cdr3_nt: TGTGCCAGCAGACAGGGAACGAACTATGGCTACACCTTC; cdr3_aa: CASRQGTNYGYTF
cdr3_length: 14; j_call: TRBJ2-1; v_call: TRBV7-2; d_call: .; clone_size: once; cdr3_nt: TGTGCCAGCACCTCGGACATCCGCTACAATGAGCAGTTCTTC; cdr3_aa: CASTSDIRYNEQFF
cdr3_length: 14; j_call: TRBJ1-1; v_call: TRBV19; d_call: .; clone_size: .; cdr3_nt: TGTGCCAGTAAATTCGGACAGACGAACACTGAAGCTTTCTTT; cdr3_aa: CASKFGQTNTEAFF
cdr3_length: 18; j_call: TRBJ2-2; v_call: TRBV4-3; d_call: TRBD2; clone_size: .; cdr3_nt: TGCGCCAGCAGCCAAATCCCTAGCGGGGGACCTGGTACCGGGGAGCTGTTTTTT; cdr3_aa: CASSQIPSGGPGTGELFF
cdr3_length: 16; j_call: TRBJ2-3; v_call: TRBV5-1; d_call: .; clone_size: .; cdr3_nt: TGCGCCAGCAGCAGGGCCGGAACCCTAGCCACAGATACGCAGTATTTT; cdr3_aa: CASSRAGTLATDTQYF
cdr3_length: 13; j_call: TRBJ1-2; v_call: TRBV5-1; d_call: TRBD1; clone_size: .; cdr3_nt: TGCGCCAGCAGCCCTGGGACAGGGCATGGCTACACCTTC; cdr3_aa: CASSPGTGHGYTF
cdr3_length: 15; j_call: TRBJ2-2; v_call: TRBV9; d_call: .; clone_size: .; cdr3_nt: TGTGCCAGCAGCGTAGTCGGGACTAACACCGGGGAGCTGTTTTTT; cdr3_aa: CASSVVGTNTGELFF
cdr3_length: 13; j_call: TRBJ1-2; v_call: TRBV30; d_call: TRBD1; clone_size: .; cdr3_nt: TGTGCCTGGGAAAAGGGACAGGGTTATGGCTACACCTTC; cdr3_aa: CAWEKGQGYGYTF
cdr3_length: 16; j_call: TRBJ2-7; v_call: TRBV19; d_call: .; clone_size: once; cdr3_nt: TGTGCCAGTAGTATTCTCTGGGGAGGAAGCTCCTACGAGCAGTACTTC; cdr3_aa: CASSILWGGSSYEQYF
cdr3_length: 14; j_call: TRBJ1-1; v_call: TRBV3-1/TRBV3-2; d_call: .; clone_size: .; cdr3_nt: TGTGCCAGCAGCTTAGTAGGCGGCAACACTGAAGCTTTCTTT; cdr3_aa: CASSLVGGNTEAFF
cdr3_length: 15; j_call: TRBJ1-3; v_call: TRBV9; d_call: .; clone_size: .; cdr3_nt: TGTGCCAGCAGCGTAGCAGGAGGGGCTGGAAACACCATATATTTT; cdr3_aa: CASSVAGGAGNTIYF
cdr3_length: 19; j_call: TRBJ1-5; v_call: TRBV11-3; d_call: TRBD1; clone_size: .; cdr3_nt: TGTGCCAGCAGCTCGAACAGGGACAGCCCAGGGGATCGCAATCAGCCCCAGCATTTT; cdr3_aa: CASSSNRDSPGDRNQPQHF
cdr3_length: 13; j_call: TRBJ2-5; v_call: TRBV6-5; d_call: TRBD1; clone_size: few; cdr3_nt: TGTGCCAGCAGTCACAGGGGGCGAGAGACCCAGTACTTC; cdr3_aa: CASSHRGRETQYF
cdr3_length: 14; j_call: TRBJ2-3; v_call: TRBV7-9; d_call: TRBD2; clone_size: .; cdr3_nt: TGTGCCAGCAGTTTCGGGGCGGGCGGGGGTACGCAGTATTTT; cdr3_aa: CASSFGAGGGTQYF
cdr3_length: 16; j_call: TRBJ1-6; v_call: TRBV7-9; d_call: TRBD1; clone_size: few; cdr3_nt: TGTGCCAGCAGCCCATCCTCCGGGACAGGGAAATCACCCCTCCACTTT; cdr3_aa: CASSPSSGTGKSPLHF
cdr3_length: 16; j_call: TRBJ2-3; v_call: TRBV7-2; d_call: .; clone_size: .; cdr3_nt: TGTGCCAGCAGCTTACGGAACGGGGGAGTAACAGATACGCAGTATTTT; cdr3_aa: CASSLRNGGVTDTQYF
cdr3_length: 14; j_call: TRBJ1-1; v_call: TRBV14; d_call: .; clone_size: .; cdr3_nt: TGTGCCAGCAGCCAAGTTCAGGGGACCACTGAAGCTTTCTTT; cdr3_aa: CASSQVQGTTEAFF
cdr3_length: 15; j_call: TRBJ2-7; v_call: TRBV4-1; d_call: .; clone_size: .; cdr3_nt: TGCGCCAGCAGCCGAGCCCCCGGGATCGCCTACGAGCAGTACTTC; cdr3_aa: CASSRAPGIAYEQYF
cdr3_length: 15; j_call: TRBJ2-7; v_call: TRBV7-7; d_call: TRBD1; clone_size: .; cdr3_nt: TGTGCTAGCAGCTCGGGGACAGGGGGTCGGGACGAGCAGTACTTC; cdr3_aa: CASSSGTGGRDEQYF
cdr3_length: 11; j_call: TRBJ1-3; v_call: TRBV28; d_call: .; clone_size: .; cdr3_nt: TGTGCCAGCAGTGAGGGAAACACCATATATTTT; cdr3_aa: CASSEGNTIYF
cdr3_length: 13; j_call: TRBJ1-1; v_call: TRBV12-3/TRBV12-4; d_call: .; clone_size: .; cdr3_nt: TGTGCCAGCAGTTTATCAGGGGACACTGAAGCTTTCTTT; cdr3_aa: CASSLSGDTEAFF
cdr3_length: 16; j_call: TRBJ1-4; v_call: TRBV7-9; d_call: .; clone_size: .; cdr3_nt: TGTGCCAGCAGCCCCCCCGGGGGTTCATTGCTGGAAAAACTGTTTTTT; cdr3_aa: CASSPPGGSLLEKLFF
cdr3_length: 15; j_call: TRBJ1-3; v_call: TRBV5-1; d_call: TRBD1; clone_size: .; cdr3_nt: TGCGCCAGCAGCTTGGAGGGACAGGGGGTCGACACCATATATTTT; cdr3_aa: CASSLEGQGVDTIYF
cdr3_length: 16; j_call: TRBJ1-1; v_call: TRBV4-1; d_call: TRBD1; clone_size: few; cdr3_nt: TGCGCCAGCAGCCGATTGAAACAGGGGGCTGGGACTGAAGCTTTCTTT; cdr3_aa: CASSRLKQGAGTEAFF
cdr3_length: 12; j_call: TRBJ1-2; v_call: TRBV30; d_call: .; clone_size: few; cdr3_nt: TGTGCCTGGAGCCAGGGGTCCTATGGCTACACCTTC; cdr3_aa: CAWSQGSYGYTF
cdr3_length: 14; j_call: TRBJ1-2; v_call: TRBV7-2; d_call: TRBD1; clone_size: few; cdr3_nt: TGTGCCAGCAGCTTAGGGACAGGGGACTATGGCTACACCTTC; cdr3_aa: CASSLGTGDYGYTF
cdr3_length: 17; j_call: TRBJ1-2; v_call: TRBV28; d_call: TRBD1; clone_size: .; cdr3_nt: TGTGCCAGCAGTTCTTTCACGACAGGGGGCGCGCGCTATGGCTACACCTTC; cdr3_aa: CASSSFTTGGARYGYTF
cdr3_length: 13; j_call: TRBJ1-1; v_call: TRBV11-2; d_call: .; clone_size: .; cdr3_nt: TGTGCCAGCAGCTGGGAGGGAATCACTGAAGCTTTCTTT; cdr3_aa: CASSWEGITEAFF
cdr3_length: 13; j_call: TRBJ1-2; v_call: TRBV7-2; d_call: TRBD1; clone_size: .; cdr3_nt: TGTGCCAGCAGCTTGAATAGACAGGGTGGCTACACCTTC; cdr3_aa: CASSLNRQGGYTF
cdr3_length: 13; j_call: TRBJ1-6; v_call: TRBV28; d_call: .; clone_size: few; cdr3_nt: TGTGCCAGCAGTTCACAGCTAAATTCACCCCTCCACTTT; cdr3_aa: CASSSQLNSPLHF
cdr3_length: 15; j_call: TRBJ2-1; v_call: TRBV9; d_call: .; clone_size: once; cdr3_nt: TGTGCCAGCAGCGTAGGGCCGCGAGGGAACAATGAGCAGTTCTTC; cdr3_aa: CASSVGPRGNNEQFF
cdr3_length: 15; j_call: TRBJ2-1; v_call: TRBV7-6; d_call: TRBD2; clone_size: .; cdr3_nt: TGTGCCAGCAGCCCCAGGACTAGCGGGGGCAATGAGCAGTTCTTC; cdr3_aa: CASSPRTSGGNEQFF
cdr3_length: 16; j_call: TRBJ1-3; v_call: TRBV7-2; d_call: .; clone_size: once; cdr3_nt: TGTGCCAGCAGCTTAATGATGGGGGGGACTGGAAACACCATATATTTT; cdr3_aa: CASSLMMGGTGNTIYF
cdr3_length: 13; j_call: TRBJ2-1; v_call: TRBV19; d_call: TRBD1; clone_size: .; cdr3_nt: TGTGCCAGTAGTTCGGACAGGGTAAATGAGCAGTTCTTC; cdr3_aa: CASSSDRVNEQFF
cdr3_length: 13; j_call: TRBJ2-2; v_call: TRBV28; d_call: .; clone_size: .; cdr3_nt: TGTGCCGTCATGGGGGCCGGGTCCGGGGAGCTGTTTTTT; cdr3_aa: CAVMGAGSGELFF